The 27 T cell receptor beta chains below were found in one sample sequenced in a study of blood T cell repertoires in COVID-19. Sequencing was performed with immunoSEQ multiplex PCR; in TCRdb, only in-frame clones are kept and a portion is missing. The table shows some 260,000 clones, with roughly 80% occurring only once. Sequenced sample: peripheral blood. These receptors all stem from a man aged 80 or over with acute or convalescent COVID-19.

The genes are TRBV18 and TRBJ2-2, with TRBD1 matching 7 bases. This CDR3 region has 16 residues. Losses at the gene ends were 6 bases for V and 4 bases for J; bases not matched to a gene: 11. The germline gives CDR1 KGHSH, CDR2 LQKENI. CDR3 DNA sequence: TGTGCCAGCTCTTCCGGGACAGAGAGAGCCACCGGGGAGCTGTTTTTT. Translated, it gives CASSSGTERATGELFF.

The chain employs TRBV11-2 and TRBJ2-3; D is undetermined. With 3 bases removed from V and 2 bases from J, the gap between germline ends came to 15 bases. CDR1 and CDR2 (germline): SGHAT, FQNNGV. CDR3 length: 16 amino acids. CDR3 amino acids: CASSFKFRASTDTQYF. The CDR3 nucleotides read TGTGCCAGCAGCTTTAAGTTCCGAGCATCCACAGATACGCAGTATTTT. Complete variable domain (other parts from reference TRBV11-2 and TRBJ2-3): EAGVAQSPRYKIIEKRQSVAFWCNPISGHATLYWYQQILGQGPKLLIQFQNNGVVDDSQLPKDRFSAERLKGVDSTLKIQPAKLEDSAVYLCASSFKFRASTDTQYFGPGTRLTVL.

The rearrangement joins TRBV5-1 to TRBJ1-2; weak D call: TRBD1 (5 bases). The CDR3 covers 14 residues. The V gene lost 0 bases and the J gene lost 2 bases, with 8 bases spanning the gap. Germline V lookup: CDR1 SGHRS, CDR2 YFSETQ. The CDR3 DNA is TGCGCCAGCAGCTTGGCGGAGGGGAACTATGGCTACACCTTC. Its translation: CASSLAEGNYGYTF.

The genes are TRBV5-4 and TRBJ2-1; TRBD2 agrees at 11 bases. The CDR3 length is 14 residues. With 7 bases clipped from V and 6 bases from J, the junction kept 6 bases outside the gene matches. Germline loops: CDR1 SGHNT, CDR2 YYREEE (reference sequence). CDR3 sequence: CASALAGGPNEQFF. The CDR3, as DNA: TGTGCCAGCGCCCTAGCGGGGGGCCCCAATGAGCAGTTCTTC.

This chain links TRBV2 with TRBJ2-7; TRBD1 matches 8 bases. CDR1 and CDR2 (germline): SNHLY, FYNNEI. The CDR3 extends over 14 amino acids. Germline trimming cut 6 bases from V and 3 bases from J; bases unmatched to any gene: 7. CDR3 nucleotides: TGTGCCAGCAGCAGGGGGCCCCCTGACTACGAGCAGTACTTC. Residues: CASSRGPPDYEQYF.

DNA of the CDR3: TGTGCCAGCAGCGCCCGCCCGGGACAGGGGTACGAGCAGTACTTC. Protein: CASSARPGQGYEQYF. The V gene is TRBV5-5, the J gene TRBJ2-7; 10 bases agree with TRBD1. This CDR3 contains 15 residues. V shed 4 bases, J shed 4 bases, and the junction held 8 bases outside the gene matches. Germline V lookup: CDR1 SGHKS, CDR2 YYEKEE (reference sequence).

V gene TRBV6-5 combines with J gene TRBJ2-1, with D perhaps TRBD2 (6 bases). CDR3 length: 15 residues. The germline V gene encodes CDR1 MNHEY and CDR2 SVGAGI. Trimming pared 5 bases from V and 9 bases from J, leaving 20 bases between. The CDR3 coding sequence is TGTGCCAGCAGTCGGGACTCCCTGACGTGGCGTGAGCAGTTCTTC. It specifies CASSRDSLTWREQFF.

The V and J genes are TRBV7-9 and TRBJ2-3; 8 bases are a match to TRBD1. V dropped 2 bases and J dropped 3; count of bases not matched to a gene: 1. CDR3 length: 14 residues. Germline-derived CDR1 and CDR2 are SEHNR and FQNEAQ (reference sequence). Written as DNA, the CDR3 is TGTGCCAGCAGCTTACGACAGGGGACAGATACGCAGTATTTT. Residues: CASSLRQGTDTQYF. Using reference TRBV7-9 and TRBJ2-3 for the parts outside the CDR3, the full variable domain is DTGVSQNPRHKITKRGQNVTFRCDPISEHNRLYWYRQTLGQGPEFLTYFQNEAQLEKSRLLSDRFSAERPKGSFSTLEIQRTEQGDSAMYLCASSLRQGTDTQYFGPGTRLTVL.

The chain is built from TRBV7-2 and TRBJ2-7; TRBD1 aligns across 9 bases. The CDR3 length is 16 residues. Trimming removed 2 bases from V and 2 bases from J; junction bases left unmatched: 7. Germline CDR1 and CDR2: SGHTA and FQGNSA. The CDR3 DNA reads TGTGCCAGCAGCTTAATGTTGACAGGGGGAGCCTACGAGCAGTACTTC. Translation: CASSLMLTGGAYEQYF.

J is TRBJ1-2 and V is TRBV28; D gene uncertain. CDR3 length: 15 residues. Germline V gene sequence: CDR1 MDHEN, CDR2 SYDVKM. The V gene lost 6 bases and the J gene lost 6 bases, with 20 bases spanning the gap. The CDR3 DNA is TGTGCCAGCAGCCCATCCGACACGTCGTTAAATGGCTACACCTTC. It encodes CASSPSDTSLNGYTF.

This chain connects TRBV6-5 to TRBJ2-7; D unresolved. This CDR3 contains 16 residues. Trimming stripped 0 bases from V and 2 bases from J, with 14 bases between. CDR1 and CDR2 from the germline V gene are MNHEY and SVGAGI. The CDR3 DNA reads TGTGCCAGCAGTTACTCCCAGCCGAACGGAGCCTACGAGCAGTACTTC. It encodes CASSYSQPNGAYEQYF.

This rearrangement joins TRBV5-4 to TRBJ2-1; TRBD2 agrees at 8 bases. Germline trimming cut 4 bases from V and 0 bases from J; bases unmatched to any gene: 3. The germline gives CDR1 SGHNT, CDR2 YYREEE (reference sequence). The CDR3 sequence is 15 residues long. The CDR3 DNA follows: TGTGCCAGCAGCCTAACTAGCGGCTCCTACAATGAGCAGTTCTTC. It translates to CASSLTSGSYNEQFF.

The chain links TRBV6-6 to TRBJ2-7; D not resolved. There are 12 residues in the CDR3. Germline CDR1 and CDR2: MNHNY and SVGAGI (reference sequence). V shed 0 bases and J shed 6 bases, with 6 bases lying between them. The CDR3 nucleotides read TGTGCCAGCAGTTACTCGAGTCTCGAGCAGTACTTC. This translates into CASSYSSLEQYF.

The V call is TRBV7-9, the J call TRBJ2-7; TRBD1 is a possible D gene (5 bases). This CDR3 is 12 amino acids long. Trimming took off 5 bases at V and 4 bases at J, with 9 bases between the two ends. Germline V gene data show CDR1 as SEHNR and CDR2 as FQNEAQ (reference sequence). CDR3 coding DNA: TGTGCCAGCAGCCTCACAGGTTACGAGCAGTACTTC. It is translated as CASSLTGYEQYF. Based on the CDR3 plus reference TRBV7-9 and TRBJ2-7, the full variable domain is DTGVSQNPRHKITKRGQNVTFRCDPISEHNRLYWYRQTLGQGPEFLTYFQNEAQLEKSRLLSDRFSAERPKGSFSTLEIQRTEQGDSAMYLCASSLTGYEQYFGPGTRLTVT.

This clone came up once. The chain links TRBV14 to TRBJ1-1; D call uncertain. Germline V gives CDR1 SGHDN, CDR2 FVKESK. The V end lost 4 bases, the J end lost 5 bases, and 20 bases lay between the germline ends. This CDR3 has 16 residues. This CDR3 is CASSPRQNTGKTEAFF. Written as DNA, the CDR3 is TGTGCCAGCAGCCCTCGACAAAACACGGGGAAAACTGAAGCTTTCTTT. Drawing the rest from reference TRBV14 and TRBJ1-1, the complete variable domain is EAGVTQFPSHSVIEKGQTVTLRCDPISGHDNLYWYRRVMGKEIKFLLHFVKESKQDESGMPNNRFLAERTGGTYSTLKVQPAELEDSGVYFCASSPRQNTGKTEAFFGQGTRLTVV.

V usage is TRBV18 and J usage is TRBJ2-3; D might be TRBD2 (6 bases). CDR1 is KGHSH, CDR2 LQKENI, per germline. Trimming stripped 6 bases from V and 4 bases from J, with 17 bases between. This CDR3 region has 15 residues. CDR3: CASSLGTSGADTQYF. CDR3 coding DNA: TGTGCCAGCTCGCTAGGGACTTCGGGGGCAGATACGCAGTATTTT.

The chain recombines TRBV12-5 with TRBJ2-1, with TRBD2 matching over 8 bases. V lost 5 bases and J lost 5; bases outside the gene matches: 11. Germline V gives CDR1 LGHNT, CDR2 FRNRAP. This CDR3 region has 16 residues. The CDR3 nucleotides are TGTGCTAGTGGTACCGGGAGGGGTATAGGGCACAATGAGCAGTTCTTC. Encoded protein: CASGTGRGIGHNEQFF.

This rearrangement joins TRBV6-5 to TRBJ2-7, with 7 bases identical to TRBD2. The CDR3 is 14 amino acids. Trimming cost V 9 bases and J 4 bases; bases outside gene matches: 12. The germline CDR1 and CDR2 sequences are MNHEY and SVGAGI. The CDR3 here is CASTSGRGGYEQYF. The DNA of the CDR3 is TGTGCCAGTACATCAGGGAGGGGTGGGTACGAGCAGTACTTC.

For the CDR3, the DNA is TGCGCCAGCAGCCAAGATGAGGAGCGGCGCCAGCATTTT. Residues: CASSQDEERRQHF. This chain uses TRBV4-1 with TRBJ1-5; no firm D call. From germline, CDR1 is MGHRA and CDR2 YSYEKL. This CDR3 has 13 residues. The V gene lost 0 bases and the J gene lost 12 bases, with 12 bases spanning the gap.

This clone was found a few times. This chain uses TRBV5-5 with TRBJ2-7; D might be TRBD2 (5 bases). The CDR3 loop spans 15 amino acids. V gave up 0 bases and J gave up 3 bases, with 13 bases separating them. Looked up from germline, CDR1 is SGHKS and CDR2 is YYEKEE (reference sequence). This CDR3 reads CASSLAGTLIYEQYF. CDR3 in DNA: TGTGCCAGCAGCTTGGCGGGAACCCTCATCTACGAGCAGTACTTC.

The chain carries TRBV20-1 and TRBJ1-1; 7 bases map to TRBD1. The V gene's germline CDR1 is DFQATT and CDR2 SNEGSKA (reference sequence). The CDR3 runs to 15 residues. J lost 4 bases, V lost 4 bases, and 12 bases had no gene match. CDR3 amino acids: CSATDRVVTSTEAFF. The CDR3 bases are TGCAGTGCTACTGACAGGGTGGTGACGAGCACTGAAGCTTTCTTT.

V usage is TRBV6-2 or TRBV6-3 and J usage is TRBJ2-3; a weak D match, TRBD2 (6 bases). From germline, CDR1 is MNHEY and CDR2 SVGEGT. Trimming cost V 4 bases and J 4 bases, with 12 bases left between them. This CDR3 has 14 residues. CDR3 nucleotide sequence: TGTGCCAGCAGTTTCGGGGGTTCCTCAGATACGCAGTATTTT. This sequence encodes CASSFGGSSDTQYF.

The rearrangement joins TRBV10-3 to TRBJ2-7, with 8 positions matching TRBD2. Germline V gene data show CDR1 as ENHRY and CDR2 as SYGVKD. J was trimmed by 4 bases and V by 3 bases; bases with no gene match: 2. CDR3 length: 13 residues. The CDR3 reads CAISEERGYEQYF. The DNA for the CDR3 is TGTGCCATCAGTGAAGAGCGGGGGTACGAGCAGTACTTC.

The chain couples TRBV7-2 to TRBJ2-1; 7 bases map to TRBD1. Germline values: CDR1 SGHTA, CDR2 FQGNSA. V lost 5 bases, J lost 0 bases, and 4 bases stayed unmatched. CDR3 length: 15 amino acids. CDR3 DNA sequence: TGTGCCAGCAGCGCACAGGGGCCCTCCTACAATGAGCAGTTCTTC. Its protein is CASSAQGPSYNEQFF.

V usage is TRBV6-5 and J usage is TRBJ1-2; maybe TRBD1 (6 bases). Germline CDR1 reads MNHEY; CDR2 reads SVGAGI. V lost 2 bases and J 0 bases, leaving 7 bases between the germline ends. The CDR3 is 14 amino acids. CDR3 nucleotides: TGTGCCAGCAGTTACAACAGGGCTAACTATGGCTACACCTTC. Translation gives CASSYNRANYGYTF.

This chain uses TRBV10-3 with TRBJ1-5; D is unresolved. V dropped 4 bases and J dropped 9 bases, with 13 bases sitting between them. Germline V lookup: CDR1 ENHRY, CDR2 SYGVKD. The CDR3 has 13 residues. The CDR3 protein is CAISANAEGPQHF. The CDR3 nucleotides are TGTGCCATCAGTGCAAACGCTGAGGGGCCCCAGCATTTT.

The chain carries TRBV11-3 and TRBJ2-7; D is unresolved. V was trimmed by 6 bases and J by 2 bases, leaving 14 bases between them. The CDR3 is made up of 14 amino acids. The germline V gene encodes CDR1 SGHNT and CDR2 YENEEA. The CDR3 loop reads CASSLPGRAYEQYF. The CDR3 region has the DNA TGTGCCAGCAGTCTCCCTGGCCGGGCCTACGAGCAGTACTTC. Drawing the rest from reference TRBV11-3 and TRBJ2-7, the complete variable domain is EAGVVQSPRYKIIEKKQPVAFWCNPISGHNTLYWYLQNLGQGPELLIRYENEEAVDDSQLPKDRFSAERLKGVDSTLKIQPAELGDSAVYLCASSLPGRAYEQYFGPGTRLTVT.